This T cell receptor beta chain was recovered during a study of blood T cell repertoires in COVID-19. Study-level background: There were acute and convalescent COVID-19 samples, and they came from the United States, Italy and Spain. Nucleic acid was either cDNA or gDNA, and it came from T cells, B-cell-depleted T cells, or PBMCs.

Repertoires were generated with immunoSEQ multiplex PCR, while TCRdb's copy carries only in-frame clones and drops some. The repertoire holds about 380,000 clones, with 88% as singletons. This CDR3 comprises 14 residues. Germline assignment: CDR1 LGHNT and CDR2 FRNRAP. The germline V and J ends were trimmed by 1 base and 6 bases, with 10 bases remaining between them. The sequence came from a woman younger than 35 who had recovered from COVID-19. The source material was PBMCs or T cells enriched from blood (not recorded which). The V and J genes are TRBV12-5 and TRBJ1-5; D is possibly TRBD1 (5 bases). The CDR3 region is CASGLGGVGQPQHF. The CDR3 nucleotides are TGTGCTAGTGGTTTGGGGGGGGTGGGTCAGCCCCAGCATTTT. Complete variable domain (other parts from reference TRBV12-5 and TRBJ1-5): DARVTQTPRHKVTEMGQEVTMRCQPILGHNTVFWYRQTMMQGLELLAYFRNRAPLDDSGMPKDRFSAEMPDATLATLKIQPSEPRDSAVYFCASGLGGVGQPQHFGDGTRLSIL.